The 2 T cell receptor beta chains below come from one sample, sequenced in a study of T cell repertoires in cytomegalovirus infection. MiXCR, applied by TCRdb to the reads, yields one record per CDR3 protein. This table has hundreds of thousands of distinct CDR3 sequences, roughly 9.3% appearing once. The specimen sequenced was PBMCs. These receptors all come from a human donor in good health (CMV status not recorded). Some clones in this sample may be carry-over from other donors' samples.

This clonotype has at least ten counts. The V gene is TRBV5-1, the J gene TRBJ2-5; D call uncertain. Germline V gene sequence: CDR1 SGHRS, CDR2 YFSETQ. The CDR3 loop spans 17 amino acids. Deletions cut 4 bases from V and 2 bases from J, with 21 bases between. CDR3 nucleotides: TGCGCCAGCAGCCCCGGTATTCGTCTACAGTCACAAGAGACCCAGTACTTC. It encodes CASSPGIRLQSQETQYF.

This clonotype was observed many times. The chain links TRBV10-3 to TRBJ2-3; D remains unclear. The CDR3 is 15 residues long. CDR1 ENHRY and CDR2 SYGVKD come from the germline V gene. V lost 1 base, J lost 0 bases, and 8 bases lay in between. The CDR3 DNA follows: TGTGCCATCAGTGAGTTAGGCAGTAGCACAGATACGCAGTATTTT. Its translation is CAISELGSSTDTQYF.